This TCR beta chain was obtained from a study of shared clonotypes between healthy human individuals. In the naive CD8 group, cells lacked CD45RO and were positively selected for CCR7, so terminally differentiated effector memory CD45RA+ cells were left out. This table comes from immunoSEQ multiplex PCR, and its TCRdb copy is limited to in-frame clones, with some not included. The table records around 2.1 million clones, more than 85% of them present only once. As for this clone: Antigen specificity is unknown.

The CDR3 runs to 15 residues. V was shortened by 5 bases and J by 5 bases, with 16 bases between the two germline ends. CDR1 is LNHDA, CDR2 SQIVND, per germline (reference sequence). Points from the study as a whole: Naive subsets usually exceeded memory subsets in estimated richness. The genetic and exposure-history diversity represented was limited by few donors. Non-shared clonotypes displayed generation probabilities falling below those of clonotypes present in all four donors. The study sampled only blood, and tissue repertoires likely differ.

Sample: naive CD8+ T cells from PBMCs. The receptor was derived from a man younger than 35 in good health. Some clones in this sample may be carry-over from other donors' samples. This chain connects TRBV19 to TRBJ1-5, with a possible D match to TRBD1 (5 bases). The CDR3 region is CASSVQDTPYQPQHF. As DNA, the CDR3 is TGTGCCAGTAGTGTACAGGACACACCATATCAGCCCCAGCATTTT.